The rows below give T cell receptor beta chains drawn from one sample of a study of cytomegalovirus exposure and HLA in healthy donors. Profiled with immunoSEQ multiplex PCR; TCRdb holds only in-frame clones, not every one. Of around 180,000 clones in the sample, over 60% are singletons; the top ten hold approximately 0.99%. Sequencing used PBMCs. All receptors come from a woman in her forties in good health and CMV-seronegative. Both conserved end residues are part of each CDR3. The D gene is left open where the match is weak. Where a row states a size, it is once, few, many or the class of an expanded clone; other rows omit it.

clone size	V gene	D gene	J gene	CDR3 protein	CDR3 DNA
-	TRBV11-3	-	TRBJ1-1	CASSISGAPEAFF	TGTGCCAGCAGCATCTCAGGGGCGCCTGAAGCTTTCTTT
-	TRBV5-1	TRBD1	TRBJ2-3	CASSLAWTGGTDTQYF	TGCGCCAGCAGCTTGGCTTGGACAGGGGGAACAGATACGCAGTATTTT
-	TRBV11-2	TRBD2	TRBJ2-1	CASSLEWLADNEQFF	TGTGCCAGCAGCTTAGAGTGGCTAGCGGACAATGAGCAGTTCTTC
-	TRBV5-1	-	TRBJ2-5	CASSLSRPGETQYF	TGCGCCAGCAGCCTCTCTAGGCCTGGGGAGACCCAGTACTTC
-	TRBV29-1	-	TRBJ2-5	CSVLRTYQETQYF	TGCAGCGTTCTCCGGACATATCAAGAGACCCAGTACTTC
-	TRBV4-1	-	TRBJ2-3	CASSPFPAEASTDTQYF	TGCGCCAGCAGCCCCTTCCCAGCGGAAGCTAGCACAGATACGCAGTATTTT
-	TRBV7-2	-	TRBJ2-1	CASSRTAGLNEQFF	TGTGCCAGCAGCCGGACAGCCGGCTTAAATGAGCAGTTCTTC
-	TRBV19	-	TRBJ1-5	CASSAQAISNQPQHF	TGTGCCAGTAGTGCCCAAGCGATCTCAAATCAGCCCCAGCATTTT
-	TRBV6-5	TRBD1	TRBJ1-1	CASRGTGAGTEAFF	TGTGCCAGCAGGGGAACAGGGGCTGGAACTGAAGCTTTCTTT
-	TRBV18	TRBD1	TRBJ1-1	CASSPFEQGGLVTEAFF	TGTGCCAGCTCACCATTCGAACAGGGGGGCTTAGTCACTGAAGCTTTCTTT
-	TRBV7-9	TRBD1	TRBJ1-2	CASSTPGGFVGYTF	TGTGCCAGCAGCACTCCAGGGGGCTTCGTTGGCTACACCTTC
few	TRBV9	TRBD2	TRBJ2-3	CASSGGAGDSTDTQYF	TGTGCCAGCAGCGGAGGGGCGGGAGATAGCACAGATACGCAGTATTTT
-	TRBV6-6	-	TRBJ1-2	CASSPGTKGYTF	TGTGCCAGCAGTCCCGGGACAAAGGGCTACACCTTC
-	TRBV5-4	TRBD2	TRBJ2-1	CASSLGTSGYNEQFF	TGTGCCAGCAGCTTAGGGACTAGCGGCTACAATGAGCAGTTCTTC
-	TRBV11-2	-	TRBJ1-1	CASSLEGGLEAFF	TGTGCCAGCAGCTTAGAAGGGGGATTGGAAGCTTTCTTT
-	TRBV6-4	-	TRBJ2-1	CASSEGTMAYNEQFF	TGTGCCAGCAGTGAGGGTACTATGGCCTACAATGAGCAGTTCTTC
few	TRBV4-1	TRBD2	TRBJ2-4	CASSQVSGRGTKNIQYF	TGCGCCAGCAGCCAAGTGAGCGGGAGAGGGACCAAAAACATTCAGTACTTC
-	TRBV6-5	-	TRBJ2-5	CATLREPLGETQYF	TGTGCCACGCTCCGGGAGCCACTTGGGGAGACCCAGTACTTC
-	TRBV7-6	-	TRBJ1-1	CASSATEQTTEAFF	TGTGCCAGCAGCGCGACTGAGCAGACCACTGAAGCTTTCTTT
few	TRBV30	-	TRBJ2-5	CAWSVRGQETQYF	TGTGCCTGGAGTGTTAGGGGACAAGAGACCCAGTACTTC
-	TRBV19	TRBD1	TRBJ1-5	CASSRTGGAYSNQPQHF	TGTGCCAGTAGTAGGACAGGGGGAGCGTATAGCAATCAGCCCCAGCATTTT
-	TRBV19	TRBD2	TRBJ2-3	CAAGGGPDTQYF	TGTGCCGCGGGAGGGGGGCCAGATACGCAGTATTTT
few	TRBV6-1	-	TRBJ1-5	CASTTSGSNQPQHF	TGTGCCAGCACCACGTCAGGGAGCAATCAGCCCCAGCATTTT
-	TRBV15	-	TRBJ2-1	CATSREFREQFF	TGTGCCACCAGCAGAGAATTTCGTGAGCAGTTCTTC
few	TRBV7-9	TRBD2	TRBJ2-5	CASSLAGLEETQYF	TGTGCCAGCAGCTTAGCGGGACTAGAAGAGACCCAGTACTTC
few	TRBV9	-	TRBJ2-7	CASSVGDFSNYEQYF	TGTGCCAGCAGCGTAGGTGACTTTTCTAACTACGAGCAGTACTTC
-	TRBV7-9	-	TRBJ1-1	CASSLRQALNTEAFF	TGTGCCAGCAGCTTACGACAGGCTCTGAACACTGAAGCTTTCTTT
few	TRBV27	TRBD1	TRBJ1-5	CASSLRQGASNQPQHF	TGTGCCAGCAGTCTAAGACAGGGGGCTAGCAATCAGCCCCAGCATTTT
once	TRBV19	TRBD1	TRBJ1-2	CASSRDRGYGYTF	TGTGCCAGTAGTAGGGACAGGGGCTATGGCTACACCTTC
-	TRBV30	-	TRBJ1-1	CAWSEGPGRRPEAFF	TGTGCCTGGAGTGAGGGGCCAGGGAGGCGGCCTGAAGCTTTCTTT
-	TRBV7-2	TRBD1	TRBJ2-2	CASSSQTGISGELFF	TGTGCCAGCAGTTCCCAGACAGGGATCTCCGGGGAGCTGTTTTTT
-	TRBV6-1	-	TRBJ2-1	CASSETTTRIYNEQFF	TGTGCCAGCAGTGAAACGACAACCAGGATTTACAATGAGCAGTTCTTC